This entry concerns a single T cell receptor (beta chain). With V trimmed by 3 bases and J by 0 bases, 4 bases remained unmatched. Germline assignment: CDR1 SQVTM and CDR2 ANQGSEA. This CDR3 comprises 16 residues. CD45RO-negative cells were positively selected for CCR7, leaving out terminally differentiated effector memory CD45RA+ cells. All the donors were Caucasian adults who lived in Nashville, Tennessee. This sample was included in a study of shared clonotypes between healthy human individuals. Across the study: CD4 naive and CD4 memory each took three plates per donor, while CD8 naive took two and CD8 memory one.

The method was immunoSEQ multiplex PCR; TCRdb's version includes in-frame clones alone and lacks a portion of them. The sample lists approximately 2,200,000 clones; about 93% were seen once. Sample: naive CD8+ T cells from PBMCs. The V gene is TRBV29-1, the J gene TRBJ2-2, with 10 nucleotides matching TRBD2. The clonotype originates from a man in his late teens or twenties in good health. Some clones in this sample may be carry-over from other donors' samples. CDR3 DNA: TGCAGCGTTGAGGGGACTAGCGATTCGAACACCGGGGAGCTGTTTTTT. Translated: CSVEGTSDSNTGELFF.